The 9 T cell receptor beta chains in this list originate from one sample, sequenced in a study of blood T cell repertoires in COVID-19. TCRdb's copy holds only in-frame clones and misses some; the assay was immunoSEQ multiplex PCR. This table has 230,000 or so clones, approximately 82% appearing once. The sample comprised peripheral blood. The receptors were sampled from a man aged 35 to 55 who had recovered from COVID-19.

Only one count was recorded for this clone. The chain carries TRBV9 and TRBJ2-2; D may be TRBD1 (6 bases). CDR1 and CDR2 from the germline V gene are SGDLS and YYNGEE. CDR3 length equals 14 residues. Trimming removed 2 bases at V and 5 bases at J, with 10 bases between. The CDR3 region is CASSVGQWTGELFF. The CDR3 DNA reads TGTGCCAGCAGCGTCGGACAGTGGACCGGGGAGCTGTTTTTT.

This chain uses TRBV6-5 with TRBJ2-3; tentatively, D is TRBD1 (6 bases). V was clipped by 5 bases and J by 0 bases, with 12 bases between them. The CDR3 covers 15 residues. Germline V gives CDR1 MNHEY, CDR2 SVGAGI. The CDR3 region is CASSPHGQSTDTQYF. DNA of the CDR3: TGTGCCAGCAGTCCCCATGGACAGAGCACAGATACGCAGTATTTT.

The table lists this clone with a few counts. The chain links TRBV10-1 to TRBJ2-1; tentative D call: TRBD2 (6 bases). The CDR3 runs to 15 residues. Germline values: CDR1 WNHNN, CDR2 SYGVQD (reference sequence). The V and J ends lost 5 bases and 0 bases respectively, with 11 bases between them. Here the CDR3 DNA reads TGCGCCAGCAGTCGGACTACCAGCTCCTACAATGAGCAGTTCTTC. This sequence encodes CASSRTTSSYNEQFF.

J is TRBJ2-5 and V is TRBV11-2; D may be TRBD2 (6 bases). Germline V gene lookup returns CDR1 SGHAT and CDR2 FQNNGV. CDR3 length: 17 amino acids. Trimming cost V 5 bases and J 1 base, with 20 bases left between them. CDR3 DNA sequence: TGTGCCAGCAGCCTCACCTGGGGGGTACGAGCCCAAGAGACCCAGTACTTC. Amino acid sequence: CASSLTWGVRAQETQYF. Combining the CDR3 with reference TRBV11-2 and TRBJ2-5 gives the whole variable domain EAGVAQSPRYKIIEKRQSVAFWCNPISGHATLYWYQQILGQGPKLLIQFQNNGVVDDSQLPKDRFSAERLKGVDSTLKIQPAKLEDSAVYLCASSLTWGVRAQETQYFGPGTRLLVL.

The chain carries TRBV19 and TRBJ1-2; D may be TRBD1 (5 bases). V dropped 2 bases and J dropped 7 bases, with 26 bases sitting between them. Looked up from germline, CDR1 is LNHDA and CDR2 is SQIVND (reference sequence). The CDR3 extends over 18 amino acids. CDR3: CASSIFSLPVTESSGYTF. CDR3 DNA sequence: TGTGCCAGTAGTATATTCTCTCTACCCGTGACAGAGTCGTCTGGCTACACCTTC. Drawing the rest from reference TRBV19 and TRBJ1-2, the complete variable domain is DGGITQSPKYLFRKEGQNVTLSCEQNLNHDAMYWYRQDPGQGLRLIYYSQIVNDFQKGDIAEGYSVSREKKESFPLTVTSAQKNPTAFYLCASSIFSLPVTESSGYTFGSGTRLTVV.

V usage is TRBV5-6 and J usage is TRBJ2-1, with a weak D call TRBD2 (6 bases). The CDR3 has 16 amino acids. Between the trimmed V and J ends, which lost 0 bases and 1 base, there was a span of 11 bases. Germline values: CDR1 SGHDT, CDR2 YYEEEE. CDR3 amino acids: CASSLVGSRSYNEQFF. Written as DNA, the CDR3 is TGTGCCAGCAGCTTGGTCGGGAGTCGGTCCTACAATGAGCAGTTCTTC. The complete variable domain, with remaining parts taken from reference TRBV5-6 and TRBJ2-1, reads DAGVTQSPTHLIKTRGQQVTLRCSPKSGHDTVSWYQQALGQGPQFIFQYYEEEERQRGNFPDRFSGHQFPNYSSELNVNALLLGDSALYLCASSLVGSRSYNEQFFGPGTRLTVL.

This sequence joins TRBV20-1 and TRBJ1-3; D not certain. Germline-derived CDR1 and CDR2 are DFQATT and SNEGSKA (reference sequence). The CDR3 totals 12 residues. Trimming pared 3 bases from V and 8 bases from J, leaving 11 bases between. The CDR3 loop reads CSASGIGDTIYF. The CDR3 DNA is TGCAGTGCTAGTGGGATCGGGGACACCATATATTTT.

The J gene is TRBJ1-2, the V gene TRBV9; the match to TRBD1 covers 8 bases. Per the germline V gene, CDR1 is SGDLS and CDR2 is YYNGEE. V shed 4 bases, J shed 4 bases, and the junction held 12 bases outside the gene matches. This CDR3 has 16 amino acids. The CDR3 DNA reads as TGTGCCAGCAGCACCGGGACAGGCTTTTTGGGCTATGGCTACACCTTC. It is translated as CASSTGTGFLGYGYTF.

The chain has TRBV12-5 and TRBJ2-1, with 8 bases fitting TRBD2. Germline assignment: CDR1 LGHNT and CDR2 FRNRAP. Germline trimming cut 0 bases from V and 4 bases from J; bases unmatched to any gene: 8. CDR3 length: 17 residues. CDR3 residues: CASGLVRSSGAYNEQFF. In DNA, the CDR3 is TGTGCTAGTGGTTTGGTAAGGAGTAGCGGGGCTTACAATGAGCAGTTCTTC.